Listed below are T cell receptor beta chains from one sample, sequenced in a study of T-cell reconstitution after alpha-beta-depleted transplantation in children. In TCRdb, the PCR reads were re-called with MiXCR into one record per CDR3 protein. The sample shows hundreds of thousands of distinct CDR3 sequences, over 10% of them seen only once. This specimen was PBMCs, mostly from graft donor cells, taken 360 days after TCRalphabeta/CD19-depleted stem cell transplant. The receptors stem from a male patient between 5 and 17 years old who had a stem cell transplant for acute myeloid leukemia, so the T cells may come from the graft donor. Both conserved end residues are part of each CDR3. The order of the fields is J gene, clone size, V gene, D gene, CDR3 protein, CDR3 DNA. D genes are given only for firm matches. Not all rows give a size; the values are once, few, many and, for expanded clones, a class.

J: TRBJ1-1; size: -; V: TRBV28; D: -; CDR3: CASRTGTSGTEAFF; DNA: TGTGCCAGCAGAACAGGTACCTCAGGGACTGAAGCTTTCTTT
J: TRBJ1-1; size: few; V: TRBV29-1; D: TRBD1; CDR3: CSVIGGQGANTEAFF; DNA: TGCAGCGTCATAGGGGGACAGGGGGCGAACACTGAAGCTTTCTTT
J: TRBJ2-3; size: -; V: TRBV9; D: -; CDR3: CASSERPPGGGTDTQYF; DNA: TGTGCCAGCAGCGAGAGACCCCCCGGGGGCGGAACAGATACGCAGTATTTT
J: TRBJ1-5; size: -; V: TRBV28; D: -; CDR3: CASRRPGALWPQHF; DNA: TGTGCCAGCAGGCGACCAGGGGCCTTGTGGCCCCAGCATTTT
J: TRBJ2-7; size: -; V: TRBV5-1; D: TRBD2; CDR3: CASSLVAGFFSYEQYF; DNA: TGCGCCAGCAGCTTGGTAGCGGGGTTCTTTTCCTACGAGCAGTACTTC
J: TRBJ2-3; size: -; V: TRBV25-1; D: TRBD1; CDR3: CASSASFRDRGPKDTQYF; DNA: TGTGCCAGCAGTGCCTCGTTCCGGGACAGGGGCCCAAAAGATACGCAGTATTTT
J: TRBJ1-4; size: -; V: TRBV12-3/TRBV12-4; D: TRBD1; CDR3: CASRPTGVNEKLFF; DNA: TGTGCCAGCAGACCGACAGGGGTTAATGAAAAACTGTTTTTT
J: TRBJ2-3; size: few; V: TRBV18; D: -; CDR3: CASSPLPGGTDTQYF; DNA: TGTGCCAGCTCACCACTTCCAGGGGGCACAGATACGCAGTATTTT
J: TRBJ1-5; size: few; V: TRBV7-6; D: -; CDR3: CASSLAAASNQPQHF; DNA: TGTGCCAGCAGCTTAGCGGCAGCCTCAAATCAGCCCCAGCATTTT
J: TRBJ2-7; size: few; V: TRBV6-2/TRBV6-3; D: -; CDR3: CASSKTSYEQYF; DNA: TGTGCCAGCAGTAAAACTAGTTACGAGCAGTACTTC
J: TRBJ2-7; size: -; V: TRBV7-2; D: TRBD2; CDR3: CASSLAAGYYEQYF; DNA: TGTGCCAGCAGCCTAGCGGCAGGATACTACGAGCAGTACTTC
J: TRBJ2-6; size: few; V: TRBV5-4; D: -; CDR3: CASSLGGAYGANVLTF; DNA: TGTGCCAGCAGCTTAGGGGGAGCATACGGGGCCAACGTCCTGACTTTC
J: TRBJ2-1; size: many; V: TRBV20-1; D: TRBD2; CDR3: CSATVSGSSYNEQFF; DNA: TGCAGTGCTACGGTTAGCGGGAGCTCCTACAATGAGCAGTTCTTC
J: TRBJ1-2; size: many; V: TRBV28; D: TRBD1; CDR3: CASSPLDRGKDYGYTF; DNA: TGTGCCAGCAGTCCTCTTGACAGGGGAAAGGACTATGGCTACACCTTC
J: TRBJ2-2; size: -; V: TRBV28; D: -; CDR3: CASSSLLRDFDTGELFF; DNA: TGTGCCAGCAGTTCCCTACTCAGGGATTTCGACACCGGGGAGCTGTTTTTT
J: TRBJ2-1; size: -; V: TRBV29-1; D: -; CDR3: CSVEPGTATYNEQFF; DNA: TGCAGCGTCGAGCCTGGGACGGCCACATACAATGAGCAGTTCTTC
J: TRBJ2-3; size: -; V: TRBV30; D: TRBD2; CDR3: CAWRWGLAGEDTQYF; DNA: TGTGCCTGGCGTTGGGGACTAGCGGGAGAAGATACGCAGTATTTT
J: TRBJ1-1; size: -; V: TRBV6-2/TRBV6-3; D: -; CDR3: CASRGTGPTQAFF; DNA: TGTGCCAGCAGGGGGACGGGTCCTACGCAGGCTTTCTTT
J: TRBJ2-1; size: few; V: TRBV7-2; D: -; CDR3: CASRNRGGPPWLEQFF; DNA: TGTGCCAGCAGAAACCGGGGAGGCCCTCCTTGGTTGGAGCAGTTCTTC
J: TRBJ2-1; size: -; V: TRBV18; D: TRBD2; CDR3: CASSPLRASGRIRYNEQFF; DNA: TGTGCCAGCTCACCATTGAGGGCTAGCGGGAGAATTCGGTACAATGAGCAGTTCTTC
J: TRBJ1-5; size: -; V: TRBV12-3/TRBV12-4; D: TRBD1; CDR3: CASSLWRDSRNQPQHF; DNA: TGTGCCAGCAGTTTATGGCGGGACAGCCGCAATCAGCCCCAGCATTTT
J: TRBJ2-7; size: many; V: TRBV20-1; D: -; CDR3: CSAARLDSPSYEQYF; DNA: TGCAGTGCCGCGCGGCTCGACAGCCCCTCCTACGAGCAGTACTTC
J: TRBJ2-1; size: -; V: TRBV7-2; D: TRBD2; CDR3: CASSLGTSEDNEQFF; DNA: TGTGCCAGCAGCTTAGGGACTAGCGAGGATAATGAGCAGTTCTTC
J: TRBJ1-2; size: -; V: TRBV5-1; D: TRBD1; CDR3: CASSFGTENYGYTF; DNA: TGCGCCAGCAGCTTCGGGACAGAGAACTATGGCTACACCTTC
J: TRBJ2-7; size: -; V: TRBV20-1; D: TRBD1; CDR3: CSARVFETGARYEQYF; DNA: TGCAGTGCTAGAGTCTTTGAAACAGGGGCCCGTTACGAGCAGTACTTC